The next 3 T cell receptor beta chains were all read from a single sample in a study of T-cell memory formation after mild COVID-19. TCRdb re-analysed the 5' RACE reads in MiXCR, keeping a single row per CDR3 protein. The sample has around 430,000 distinct CDR3 sequences, 15% to 20% seen once. Specimen: PBMCs or a T cell subset sorted from them (not recorded which). These receptors were obtained from a man aged 18 to 29 who had mild COVID-19 (a few samples of this study predate the infection). Cell type and time point are not known.

The sample holds a few counts of this clonotype. This sequence joins TRBV11-2 and TRBJ1-1, with TRBD1 matching over 8 bases. This CDR3 comprises 17 residues. V shed 1 base and J 0 bases; nucleotides not matched to a gene: 7. Per the germline V gene, CDR1 is SGHAT and CDR2 is FQNNGV. The CDR3 loop is CASSLGRRGQMNTEAFF. CDR3 in DNA: TGTGCCAGCAGCTTAGGCCGCAGGGGGCAGATGAACACTGAAGCTTTCTTT.

V gene TRBV23-1 combines with J gene TRBJ2-7; 10 bases line up with TRBD1. TRBV23-1 is noted as an ORF with a role that remains uncertain. The CDR3 runs to 14 residues. J lost 5 bases, V lost 2 bases, and 3 bases had no gene match. The CDR3 loop reads CASSQIGTGDEQYV. CDR3 coding DNA: TGCGCCAGCAGTCAAATCGGGACAGGGGACGAGCAGTACGTC.

This clonotype was seen a few times. V and J are TRBV27 and TRBJ1-5, with a tentative D call TRBD1 (6 bases). Germline V gives CDR1 MNHEY, CDR2 SMNVEV (reference sequence). CDR3 length equals 16 residues. V was clipped by 8 bases and J by 6 bases, with 23 bases between them. The CDR3 reads CASSRDNRASGQPQHF. CDR3 DNA sequence: TGTGCCAGCTCCCGGGACAACAGGGCGTCAGGTCAGCCCCAGCATTTT.